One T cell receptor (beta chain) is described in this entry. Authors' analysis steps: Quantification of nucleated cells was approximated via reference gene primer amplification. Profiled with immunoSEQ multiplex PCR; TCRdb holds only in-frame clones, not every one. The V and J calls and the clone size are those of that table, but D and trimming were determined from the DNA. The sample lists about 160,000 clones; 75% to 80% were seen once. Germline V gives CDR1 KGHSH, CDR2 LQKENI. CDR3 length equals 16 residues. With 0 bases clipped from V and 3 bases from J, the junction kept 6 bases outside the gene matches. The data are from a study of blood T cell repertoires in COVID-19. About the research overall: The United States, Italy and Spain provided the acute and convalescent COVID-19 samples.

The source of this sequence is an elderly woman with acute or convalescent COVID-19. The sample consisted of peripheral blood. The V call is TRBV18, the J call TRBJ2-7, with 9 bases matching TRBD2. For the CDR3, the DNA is TGTGCCAGCTCACCACCGAACAAGCGGGAGGACTACGAGCAGTACTTC. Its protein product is CASSPPNKREDYEQYF.